These 15 T cell receptor beta chains came from one sample sequenced in a study of technical replicates of blood from a few donors. Assay: immunoSEQ multiplex PCR; the TCRdb copy retains only in-frame clones and omits some. The sample includes 65,000 to 95,000 clones, roughly 98% of them seen just once. The sequenced sample was T cells isolated from PBMCs. The receptors stem from a human donor in good health.

The gene calls are TRBV27 and TRBJ2-7; D call uncertain. The length of the CDR3 is 13 residues. Germline CDR1 MNHEY, CDR2 SMNVEV (reference sequence). V lost 1 base and J 6 bases, leaving 10 bases between the germline ends. CDR3 nucleotides: TGTGCCAGCAGTTTATTTTTAACAAGCGAGCAGTACTTC. Amino acids: CASSLFLTSEQYF.

The chain is built from TRBV4-1 and TRBJ1-5, with 9 bases lining up with TRBD1. Germline CDR1 reads MGHRA; CDR2 reads YSYEKL. With V trimmed by 4 bases and J by 2 bases, 6 bases remained unmatched. The CDR3 is 16 amino acids. CDR3 region: CASSPRGQGGNQPQHF. The DNA of the CDR3 is TGCGCCAGCAGCCCACGGGGACAGGGAGGCAATCAGCCCCAGCATTTT.

This chain joins TRBV2 and TRBJ1-3; the D gene is possibly TRBD1 (6 bases). Germline-derived CDR1 and CDR2 are SNHLY and FYNNEI. This CDR3 region has 16 residues. V was shortened by 7 bases and J by 3 bases, with 19 bases between the two germline ends. The CDR3 here is CASIASGGIFGNTIYF. CDR3 nucleotides: TGTGCCAGCATTGCTTCTGGGGGCATATTTGGAAACACCATATATTTT.

The J gene is TRBJ2-1, the V gene TRBV5-4; D gene ambiguous. Trimming took off 0 bases at V and 7 bases at J, with 5 bases between the two ends. This CDR3 is built from 12 residues. Germline-derived CDR1 and CDR2 are SGHNT and YYREEE (reference sequence). CDR3 amino acids: CASSLGQNEQFF. CDR3 in DNA: TGTGCCAGCAGCTTGGGGCAAAATGAGCAGTTCTTC.

The rearrangement uses TRBV6-1 and TRBJ1-2, with D maybe TRBD1 (6 bases). The CDR3 runs 15 residues. The V gene lost 2 bases and the J gene lost 5 bases, with 15 bases spanning the gap. CDR1 MNHNS and CDR2 SASEGT come from the germline V gene. The CDR3 sequence is CASSEWAGAPYGYTF. CDR3 DNA sequence: TGTGCCAGCAGTGAATGGGCAGGGGCTCCTTATGGCTACACCTTC.

The rearrangement uses TRBV2 and TRBJ1-6; 7 bases align to TRBD1. CDR3 length: 17 residues. J gave up 0 bases and V 6 bases, and 8 bases lay outside the gene matches. Looked up from germline, CDR1 is SNHLY and CDR2 is FYNNEI. This chain's CDR3 is CASSAEGGFSYNSPLHF. The CDR3 nucleotides read TGTGCCAGCAGCGCAGAAGGGGGCTTCTCCTATAATTCACCCCTCCACTTT.

The chain is built from TRBV2 and TRBJ1-5, with TRBD1 identical over 7 bases. V lost 6 bases to trimming and J lost 0 bases; unmatched junction nucleotides: 8. The CDR3 totals 16 residues. The germline V gene encodes CDR1 SNHLY and CDR2 FYNNEI. The DNA of the CDR3 is TGTGCCAGCAGGTTGACAGGGTTCGGTAGCAATCAGCCCCAGCATTTT. Translating it yields CASRLTGFGSNQPQHF. Using reference TRBV2 and TRBJ1-5 for the parts outside the CDR3, the full variable domain is EPEVTQTPSHQVTQMGQEVILRCVPISNHLYFYWYRQILGQKVEFLVSFYNNEISEKSEIFDDQFSVERPDGSNFTLKIRSTKLEDSAMYFCASRLTGFGSNQPQHFGDGTRLSIL.

The rearrangement uses TRBV7-9 and TRBJ1-5; D might be TRBD1 (6 bases). The V end lost 10 bases, the J end lost 0 bases, and 10 bases lay between the germline ends. Germline CDR1 is SEHNR and CDR2 is FQNEAQ (reference sequence). This CDR3 has 13 amino acids. The CDR3 DNA is TGTGCCATTACAGGGAGTAGCAATCAGCCCCAGCATTTT. As protein: CAITGSSNQPQHF.

The genes are TRBV2 and TRBJ2-3, with TRBD1 as a possible D gene (5 bases). The V end lost 7 bases, the J end lost 1 base, and 12 bases lay between the germline ends. The CDR3 loop spans 14 amino acids. CDR1 is SNHLY and CDR2 is FYNNEI in the germline V gene. This CDR3 reads CASNSQGGTDTQYF. CDR3 nucleotides: TGTGCCAGCAATTCCCAAGGGGGCACAGATACGCAGTATTTT.

The gene calls are TRBV4-1 and TRBJ2-7; possible D gene TRBD2, 6 bases. Germline lookup yields CDR1 MGHRA and CDR2 YSYEKL. The CDR3 totals 16 residues. Trimming took off 0 bases at V and 5 bases at J, with 17 bases between the two ends. In DNA, the CDR3 is TGCGCCAGCAGCCAAGATCCCACTAGCTATAACGACGAGCAGTACTTC. It yields the protein CASSQDPTSYNDEQYF.

The chain uses TRBV27 and TRBJ2-5, with 8 positions matching TRBD1. Germline-derived CDR1 and CDR2 are MNHEY and SMNVEV (reference sequence). Germline trimming cut 5 bases from V and 2 bases from J; bases unmatched to any gene: 7. The CDR3 is 15 residues long. CDR3 sequence (DNA): TGTGCCAGCAGTAGAACTAACAGGGGGCAAGAGACCCAGTACTTC. This encodes CASSRTNRGQETQYF.

CDR3 coding DNA: TGTGCCAGCAGCGTAGATCAGGGGCGCACAGATACGCAGTATTTT. Amino acid sequence: CASSVDQGRTDTQYF. The rearrangement joins TRBV9 to TRBJ2-3; a possible D gene is TRBD1 (6 bases). Germline CDR1 reads SGDLS; CDR2 reads YYNGEE. The CDR3 is 15 residues long. V was cut by 0 bases and J by 1 base, with 9 bases left in between.

J is TRBJ1-4 and V is TRBV5-8; D possibly corresponds to TRBD1 (6 bases). The germline V gene has CDR1 SGHTS and CDR2 YDEGEE. Between the trimmed V and J ends, which lost 1 base and 7 bases, there was a span of 11 bases. The length of the CDR3 is 14 residues. The CDR3 region has the DNA TGTGCCAGCAGCTTGCGGGGGGGGCCTGAAAAACTGTTTTTT. As protein: CASSLRGGPEKLFF.

V and J are TRBV7-3 and TRBJ2-1, with 9 positions matching TRBD2. The CDR3 is 19 residues long. The V segment lost 5 bases and the J segment 7 bases; nucleotides outside the gene matches: 21. Germline lookup yields CDR1 SGHTA and CDR2 FQGTGA. The CDR3 sequence is CASSPQTLLAGALSNEQFF. Written as DNA, the CDR3 is TGTGCCAGCAGCCCTCAGACCCTATTAGCGGGGGCCCTTAGTAATGAGCAGTTCTTC.

The chain links TRBV7-9 to TRBJ1-1; D possibly corresponds to TRBD1 (5 bases). CDR1 is SEHNR, CDR2 FQNEAQ, per germline (reference sequence). The CDR3 consists of 15 residues. Trimming stripped 1 base from V and 3 bases from J, with 12 bases between. The CDR3 coding sequence is TGTGCCAGCAGCTTAGTTGGGTTCAGGGACACTGAAGCTTTCTTT. It translates to CASSLVGFRDTEAFF. The complete variable domain, with remaining parts taken from reference TRBV7-9 and TRBJ1-1, reads DTGVSQNPRHKITKRGQNVTFRCDPISEHNRLYWYRQTLGQGPEFLTYFQNEAQLEKSRLLSDRFSAERPKGSFSTLEIQRTEQGDSAMYLCASSLVGFRDTEAFFGQGTRLTVV.